These T cell receptor beta chains were read from a single sample in a study of cytomegalovirus exposure and HLA in healthy donors. The data were produced by immunoSEQ multiplex PCR, yet TCRdb's version contains in-frame clones alone and is incomplete. The sample contains 150,000 to 250,000 clones, about 81% of which appear only once. Sequencing was performed on PBMCs. The receptors stem from a young woman in good health and CMV-seronegative. Each CDR3 is given with its conserved first and last residue. The D gene is left open where the match is weak. The size entry is marked missing in some rows and otherwise reads once, few, many or a size class.

17	-	TRBJ1-1	TRBD1	TRBV5-5	TGTGCCAGCAGCTTCAGGCAGGGGGTATCGGCGAACACTGAAGCTTTCTTT	CASSFRQGVSANTEAFF
13	-	TRBJ1-2	TRBD1	TRBV25-1	TGTGCCAGCAGTGCGGGACAGAACTATGGCTACACCTTC	CASSAGQNYGYTF
17	-	TRBJ1-6	TRBD1	TRBV27	TGTGCCAGCAGTTTAGCCCATTGGACAGGGGGCAAATCACCCCTCCACTTT	CASSLAHWTGGKSPLHF
15	-	TRBJ1-5	-	TRBV4-1	TGCGCCAGCAGCCAAGGGGGGGGTAGCAATCAGCCCCAGCATTTT	CASSQGGGSNQPQHF
15	once	TRBJ2-2	TRBD2	TRBV27	TGTGCCAGCAGTCCAGTCGCGGGAGCTGCCGGGGAGCTGTTTTTT	CASSPVAGAAGELFF
14	-	TRBJ1-2	-	TRBV7-3	TGTGCCAGCAGCTTAGCAGGGACTGGCGAGGGCTACACCTTC	CASSLAGTGEGYTF
14	-	TRBJ2-7	-	TRBV29-1	TGCAGCGTTCGACAGCTATTGAGCTCCTACGAGCAGTACTTC	CSVRQLLSSYEQYF
14	-	TRBJ1-2	-	TRBV19	TGTGCCAGTCGAGCCCCGGGCAGGGGTTGGGGCTACACCTTC	CASRAPGRGWGYTF
16	-	TRBJ2-3	TRBD1	TRBV5-1	TGCGCCAGCAGCTATGGGGGACAGGGAAGAGGAGATACGCAGTATTTT	CASSYGGQGRGDTQYF
14	-	TRBJ2-7	TRBD1	TRBV6-8	TGTGCCCCATCAGGGGGCCCGCCCTCCTACGAGCAGTACTTC	CAPSGGPPSYEQYF
14	-	TRBJ2-2	TRBD2	TRBV10-1	TGCGCCAGCAGTCGGCGGGAGGTGCCCGGGGAGCTGTTTTTT	CASSRREVPGELFF
14	-	TRBJ1-6	-	TRBV7-3	TGTGCCAGCTCTGAGGGTTCCTATAATTCACCCCTCCACTTT	CASSEGSYNSPLHF
15	-	TRBJ1-2	-	TRBV6-5	TGTGCCAGCAGTTACTCTAACCCGTCCTATTATGGCTACACCTTC	CASSYSNPSYYGYTF
11	few	TRBJ1-2	-	TRBV28	TGTGCCAGCAGTTCGTACTATGGCTACACCTTC	CASSSYYGYTF
17	-	TRBJ2-2	TRBD1	TRBV9	TGTGCCAGCAGCTCCCGGATCGAGACAGGGGTTGACGGGGAGCTGTTTTTT	CASSSRIETGVDGELFF
15	many	TRBJ2-5	-	TRBV6-6	TGTGCCAGCAGTTCCGGGGGAGGCAACCAAGAGACCCAGTACTTC	CASSSGGGNQETQYF
18	-	TRBJ2-7	-	TRBV5-6	TGTGCCAGCAGCTTGGTCCTTCATTGGCAGGGGATCGGGTACGAGCAGTACTTC	CASSLVLHWQGIGYEQYF
14	-	TRBJ2-7	TRBD1	TRBV6-5	TGTGCCAGCAGAGCCTCGGGACAGGGGTACGAGCAGTACTTC	CASRASGQGYEQYF
16	-	TRBJ2-3	TRBD1	TRBV6-5	TGTGCCAGCAGTTCCGGTGGGACAGGTCTTAGAGATACGCAATATTTT	CASSSGGTGLRDTQYF
13	-	TRBJ2-7	TRBD1	TRBV30	TGTGCCTGGAGTCCAGGGGGCTCCTACGAGCAGTACTTC	CAWSPGGSYEQYF
13	-	TRBJ2-3	TRBD2	TRBV6-1	TGTGCCAGCCGAATAGCGGGGACAGATACGCAGTATTTT	CASRIAGTDTQYF
13	few	TRBJ1-2	-	TRBV2	TGTGCCAGCAGTGTTCAGGGAGGCTATGGCTACACCTTC	CASSVQGGYGYTF